These 17 T cell receptor beta chains share one sample of origin, sequenced in a study of human T cells and chemical hapten exposure. Time point meaning: pre-sensitization, week 0. Treatment reported: therapeutic diphenylcyclopropenone sensitization with weekly scalp DPC. TCRdb passed the RACE reads through MiXCR, listing each CDR3 protein once. The table has over 300,000 distinct CDR3 sequences, around 5.5% seen once; the top ten hold 2% to 3%. The sequenced sample was whole blood, obtained in connection with sensitization to the hapten diphenylcyclopropenone (DPC). Every receptor here comes from a woman aged 50 to 65 with alopecia areata. Some clones in this sample may be carry-over from other donors' samples.

Ten or more counts support this clonotype. V usage is TRBV2 and J usage is TRBJ2-6, with D maybe TRBD1 (6 bases). The CDR3 runs to 17 residues. Trimming left V 2 bases short and J 0 bases short, with 11 bases between. CDR1 is SNHLY and CDR2 is FYNNEI in the germline V gene. CDR3 residues: CASSEIGRGSGANVLTF. The CDR3 bases are TGTGCCAGCAGTGAAATTGGCAGGGGCTCTGGGGCCAACGTCCTGACTTTC.

This clonotype was counted many times. The chain joins TRBV12-3 or TRBV12-4 to TRBJ2-2; the D gene is possibly TRBD1 (6 bases). The V end lost 8 bases, the J end lost 12 bases, and 16 bases lay between the germline ends. The length of the CDR3 is 12 residues. The CDR3 bases are TGTGCCAGCTCCGAGACAACAGGGAAGCTGTTTTTT. It translates to CASSETTGKLFF.

There are many counts of this clonotype. The chain couples TRBV12-3 or TRBV12-4 to TRBJ1-5, with a tentative D call TRBD1 (6 bases). The CDR3 has 15 residues. V gave up 6 bases and J gave up 0 bases, with 12 bases separating them. As DNA, the CDR3 is TGTGCCAGCAGCCCGGACAGTTATAGCAATCAGCCCCAGCATTTT. Translated: CASSPDSYSNQPQHF.

This clonotype was seen at least ten times. The chain joins TRBV27 to TRBJ1-2; D call uncertain. The CDR3 runs 13 residues. V lost 4 bases and J lost 7, with 13 bases in between. Germline V CDR1 and CDR2: MNHEY, SMNVEV (reference sequence). CDR3 in DNA: TGTGCCAGCAGTTCTGGGAACGTACGTGGCTACACCTTC. Amino acids: CASSSGNVRGYTF.

This clonotype appeared many times. CDR3 sequence: CSVVQGNDLEKLFF. DNA for the CDR3: TGCAGCGTCGTACAGGGGAACGATCTCGAAAAACTGTTTTTT. This sequence joins TRBV29-1 and TRBJ1-4; 7 bases agree with TRBD1. V was clipped by 6 bases and J by 8 bases; unmatched bases: 12. This CDR3 has 14 amino acids. Germline V lookup: CDR1 SQVTM, CDR2 ANQGSEA. Full variable domain (remainder filled in from reference TRBV29-1 and TRBJ1-4): SAVISQKPSRDICQRGTSLTIQCQVDSQVTMMFWYRQQPGQSLTLIATANQGSEATYESGFVIDKFPISRPNLTFSTLTVSNMSPEDSSIYLCSVVQGNDLEKLFFGSGTQLSVL.

The gene calls are TRBV28 and TRBJ1-5, with TRBD1 identical over 7 bases. Germline CDR1 MDHEN, CDR2 SYDVKM. V was pared by 5 bases and J by 5 bases, with 9 bases of the junction left unmatched. The CDR3 length is 15 residues. The CDR3 protein is CASSAYRGPYQPQHF. As DNA, the CDR3 is TGTGCCAGCAGTGCTTACAGGGGTCCGTATCAGCCCCAGCATTTT.

V gene TRBV5-6 combines with J gene TRBJ2-7; 10 positions agree with TRBD1. CDR3 length: 16 amino acids. CDR1 and CDR2 (germline): SGHDT, YYEEEE. With 3 bases clipped from V and 5 bases from J, the junction kept 11 bases outside the gene matches. The CDR3 DNA is TGTGCCAGCAGCTACGGCCTGGGACAGGGGTTGAACGAGCAGTACTTC. Its translation is CASSYGLGQGLNEQYF.

This chain uses TRBV20-1 with TRBJ1-4; D is perhaps TRBD1 (6 bases). The CDR3 is made up of 14 amino acids. Trimming removed 0 bases from V and 7 bases from J, with 12 bases in between. Looked up from germline, CDR1 is DFQATT and CDR2 is SNEGSKA (reference sequence). The CDR3 DNA is TGCAGTGCTAGAGATCTCAGGGGCGGTGAAAAACTGTTTTTT. This gives the protein CSARDLRGGEKLFF.

In this sample, this clonotype turned up a few times. The chain links TRBV4-3 to TRBJ2-7, with D possibly TRBD2 on 6 matching bases. The V and J ends lost 3 bases and 4 bases respectively, with 10 bases between them. Germline V gene sequence: CDR1 LGHNA, CDR2 YSLEER. This CDR3 is built from 13 residues. The CDR3 bases are TGCGCCAGCAGCCAGGCAGGGAGGTACGAGCAGTACTTC. Protein sequence: CASSQAGRYEQYF.

The chain employs TRBV12-3 or TRBV12-4 and TRBJ1-4; D is ambiguous. The length of the CDR3 is 15 residues. Trimming cost V 3 bases and J 8 bases, with 16 bases left between them. The CDR3 nucleotides read TGTGCCAGCAGTTTTAGGGCCCCCCCTTTGGAAAAACTGTTTTTT. It encodes CASSFRAPPLEKLFF.

This clonotype was recorded at least ten times. The chain couples TRBV14 to TRBJ1-5; no clear D. Trimming took 0 bases from V and 9 from J, leaving 9 bases between them. The CDR3 length is 13 residues. Looked up from germline, CDR1 is SGHDN and CDR2 is FVKESK. The CDR3 DNA is TGTGCCAGCAGCCAAGACTTCGCTAGGCCCCAGCATTTT. This codes for CASSQDFARPQHF. Full variable domain (rest looked up from reference TRBV14 and TRBJ1-5): EAGVTQFPSHSVIEKGQTVTLRCDPISGHDNLYWYRRVMGKEIKFLLHFVKESKQDESGMPNNRFLAERTGGTYSTLKVQPAELEDSGVYFCASSQDFARPQHFGDGTRLSIL.

This clonotype was detected ten times or more. V and J are TRBV29-1 and TRBJ1-1; 8 nucleotides align to TRBD1. Losses at the gene ends were 4 bases for V and 1 base for J; bases not matched to a gene: 2. The CDR3 length is 13 residues. CDR1 and CDR2 from the germline V gene are SQVTM and ANQGSEA. The CDR3 nucleotides are TGCAGCGTTGTAGGGACAGGGAACACTGAAGCTTTCTTT. The encoded protein is CSVVGTGNTEAFF.

In its sample, this clonotype was seen many times. The chain joins TRBV29-1 to TRBJ2-7, with a tentative D call TRBD1 (5 bases). There are 12 residues in the CDR3. Looked up from germline, CDR1 is SQVTM and CDR2 is ANQGSEA. Trimming pared 1 base from V and 6 bases from J, leaving 10 bases between. CDR3 protein: CSVEGQGPEQYF. CDR3 DNA sequence: TGCAGCGTTGAAGGTCAGGGCCCCGAGCAGTACTTC.

This sequence joins TRBV12-3 or TRBV12-4 and TRBJ1-1; D not resolved. V was trimmed by 7 bases and J by 5 bases, leaving 17 bases between them. The CDR3 covers 14 residues. The chain's CDR3 is CASIEDPGGTEAFF. The CDR3 DNA reads as TGTGCCAGCATTGAGGACCCGGGAGGGACTGAAGCTTTCTTT.

This clonotype was observed a handful of times. The rearrangement links TRBV5-1 to TRBJ2-3; TRBD2 aligns across 8 bases. The J segment lost 5 bases and the V segment lost 1 base, leaving 9 bases of the junction unmatched. Germline CDR1 reads SGHRS; CDR2 reads YFSETQ. The CDR3 loop spans 16 amino acids. CDR3 in DNA: TGCGCCAGCAGCTTGAGCCCGGGACTAGTGATAGATACGCAGTATTTT. Its protein is CASSLSPGLVIDTQYF.

This clonotype was counted at least ten times. The gene calls are TRBV15 and TRBJ2-1, with 9 bases matching TRBD1. Germline V CDR1 and CDR2: LNHNV, YYDKDF (reference sequence). The CDR3 sequence is 15 residues long. V shed 3 bases and J 4 bases; nucleotides not matched to a gene: 4. The CDR3 nucleotides read TGTGCCACCAGCAGGGGACAGGGAATTTACAATGAGCAGTTCTTC. Its translation is CATSRGQGIYNEQFF.

This clonotype was recorded many times. This chain uses TRBV7-2 with TRBJ2-7; D uncertain. CDR1 is SGHTA and CDR2 is FQGNSA in the germline V gene. The CDR3 is 15 amino acids. Trimming removed 0 bases from V and 1 base from J, with 10 bases in between. The CDR3 region has the DNA TGTGCCAGCAGCTTAGCCTTCCAGACATCCTACGAGCAGTACTTC. Protein sequence: CASSLAFQTSYEQYF.